A single sample gave rise to the 5 T cell receptor beta chains below, sequenced in a study of CD4 T cells in relation to SARS-CoV-2 and coronaviruses. What these receptors recognize is not known. The table came from immunoSEQ multiplex PCR; TCRdb's copy has only in-frame clones and leaves some out. This sample has about 31,000 clones; around 80% occur once, and the top ten carry 3.4%. The specimen sequenced was memory CD4+ T cells from PBMCs, cultured in vitro. Every receptor here comes from an adult with COVID-19.

Only a few counts were recorded for this clone. J is TRBJ2-7 and V is TRBV4-1; the D gene is possibly TRBD1 (6 bases). V was clipped by 1 base and J by 6 bases, with 22 bases between them. The CDR3 extends over 17 amino acids. Germline V gives CDR1 MGHRA, CDR2 YSYEKL. CDR3 sequence reads: CASSQVRGAHTRGEQYF. The DNA of the CDR3 is TGCGCCAGCAGCCAAGTTAGAGGGGCACACACCAGGGGCGAGCAGTACTTC.

The V call is TRBV18, the J call TRBJ1-2; tentatively, D is TRBD1 (6 bases). This CDR3 contains 15 residues. V dropped 5 bases and J dropped 0 bases, with 13 bases sitting between them. CDR1 and CDR2 (germline): KGHSH, LQKENI. CDR3 region: CASSADREANYGYTF. CDR3 in DNA: TGTGCCAGCTCAGCGGACAGAGAAGCTAACTATGGCTACACCTTC.

The V call is TRBV6-5, the J call TRBJ2-7, with TRBD1 as a possible D gene (8 bases). Trimming stripped 2 bases from V and 6 bases from J, with 17 bases between. Per germline, CDR1 MNHEY and CDR2 SVGAGI. The CDR3 is 15 residues long. CDR3 region: CASSYQGQGLSEQYF. The CDR3 nucleotides read TGTGCCAGCAGTTACCAAGGACAGGGACTAAGCGAGCAGTACTTC.

The J gene is TRBJ2-7, the V gene TRBV9, with 7 bases fitting TRBD2. CDR3 length equals 15 residues. V gave up 0 bases and J gave up 4 bases; unmatched junction bases: 7. The V gene's germline CDR1 is SGDLS and CDR2 YYNGEE. CDR3 sequence (DNA): TGTGCCAGCAGCGTAGCGGCTGCGGGAGAATACGAGCAGTACTTC. It is translated as CASSVAAAGEYEQYF.

The rearrangement joins TRBV4-2 to TRBJ2-6; D unresolved. V gave up 1 base and J gave up 0 bases, with 7 bases separating them. From germline, CDR1 is LGHNA and CDR2 YNFKEQ. The CDR3 extends over 16 amino acids. The CDR3 DNA reads as TGTGCCAGCAGCCAAGTGGCCCTCTCTGGGGCCAACGTCCTGACTTTC. Translating gives CASSQVALSGANVLTF.